This TCR beta chain derives from a study of cytomegalovirus exposure and HLA in healthy donors. PCR used 60 Vbeta primers and 13 Jbeta primers. The protocol was immunoSEQ multiplex PCR, while the TCRdb copy is restricted to in-frame clones and leaves out a portion. Of some 86,000 clones in the sample, around 79% were seen once. Study outcomes and limitations: Another analysis was done later, and it associated over 15,000 TCR beta sequences with HLA alleles at 0.05 false discovery rate.

The CDR3 is made up of 14 amino acids. Germline values: CDR1 LNHDA, CDR2 SQIVND (reference sequence). V lost 3 bases, J lost 5 bases, and 11 bases lay in between. This clone was observed a few times. Its antigen is not identified. Sequenced: PBMCs. The chain joins TRBV19 to TRBJ1-3, with D hard to call. The source of this sequence is a woman between 35 and 50 years old in good health and CMV-seropositive. CDR3 nucleotide sequence: TGTGCCAGTAGTATTTCGAGGGTGCGAAACACCATATATTTT. It codes for CASSISRVRNTIYF.